This record concerns one TCR beta chain sequence. Antigen unknown. This record belongs to a study of siplizumab effects on memory and regulatory T cells. Findings of the study overall: Of the alloreactive clones, only a minor fraction mapped to unstimulated subsets. Proliferating Tregs' suppressive function in siplizumab cultures went unconfirmed. Naive T cells apparently outstripped memory cells in diversity and seemed major alloresponse contributors.

Some 9.4 x 10^4 TCR templates per sample were sequenced. Profiling relied on immunoSEQ multiplex PCR, and the TCRdb table lists in-frame clones only, not all of them. This sample has roughly 100,000 clones; 93% occur once, and the top ten carry 0.6% to 0.7%. CDR3 size: 15 residues. Trimming removed 7 bases from V and 0 bases from J; junction bases left unmatched: 8. Germline V lookup: CDR1 SEHNR, CDR2 FQNEAQ (reference sequence). This clonotype was obtained from a human donor in good health. The V gene is TRBV7-9, the J gene TRBJ2-7; 8 nucleotides match TRBD2. The sequencing sample was made of Tregs sorted from blood. The CDR3 DNA reads as TGTGCCAGCACCCTAGCGGGTGCCAGCTCCTACGAGCAGTACTTC. Translated: CASTLAGASSYEQYF. The full variable domain, completed using reference TRBV7-9 and TRBJ2-7, is DTGVSQNPRHKITKRGQNVTFRCDPISEHNRLYWYRQTLGQGPEFLTYFQNEAQLEKSRLLSDRFSAERPKGSFSTLEIQRTEQGDSAMYLCASTLAGASSYEQYFGPGTRLTVT.